Included here is one T cell receptor (beta chain) sequence, with context. Antigen unknown. Time point: week 35, safety follow-up. In the vaccine, a single dose held 300 ug of the mutant IDH1 20-mer peptide, along with topical imiquimod. Sequencing used immunoSEQ multiplex PCR; TCRdb keeps in-frame clones, though not all of them. The sample includes roughly 60,000 clones, roughly four fifths of them seen just once. These data are taken from a study of a mutant IDH1 vaccine in newly diagnosed glioma. Study as a whole: The initiation of vaccination occurred 4-6 weeks after radiotherapy alone, or with temozolomide cycles. Those enrolled had earlier been treated with radiotherapy, temozolomide, or both, mostly both.

The V gene lost 0 bases and the J gene lost 12 bases, with 8 bases spanning the gap. This CDR3 has 12 residues. Germline V CDR1 and CDR2: PRHDT, FYEKMQ (reference sequence). This TCR was recovered from a man between 45 and 60 years old with glioma. The input for sequencing was PBMCs, taken from a glioma patient whose treatment included an IDH1 peptide vaccine. This sequence joins TRBV13 and TRBJ1-4, with a possible D match to TRBD1 (5 bases). The CDR3, as DNA: TGTGCCAGCAGCTTAGGCCGCAGGGAACTGTTTTTT. Translated, it gives CASSLGRRELFF.